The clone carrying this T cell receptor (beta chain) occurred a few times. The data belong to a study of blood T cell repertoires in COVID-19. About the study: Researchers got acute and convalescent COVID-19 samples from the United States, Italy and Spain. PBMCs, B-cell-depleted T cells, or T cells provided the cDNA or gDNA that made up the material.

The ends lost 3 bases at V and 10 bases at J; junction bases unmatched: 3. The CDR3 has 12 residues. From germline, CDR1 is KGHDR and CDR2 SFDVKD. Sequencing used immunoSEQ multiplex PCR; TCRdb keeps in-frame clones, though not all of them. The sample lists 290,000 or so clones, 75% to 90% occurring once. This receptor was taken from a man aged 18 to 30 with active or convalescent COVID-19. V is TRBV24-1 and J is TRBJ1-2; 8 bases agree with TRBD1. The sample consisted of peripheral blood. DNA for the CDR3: TGTGCCACCAGTGATCCACAGGGGGACTACACCTTC. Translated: CATSDPQGDYTF.